The 30 T cell receptor beta chains in this list originate from one sample, sequenced in a study of T cells in localized non-small cell lung cancer. Assay used: immunoSEQ multiplex PCR; TCRdb lists only in-frame clones, some missing. The sample contains about 24,000 clones, around 81% of which appear only once. Sequenced here: PBMCs, sampled before any cancer treatment. The receptors shown here come from a man aged 35 to 69 with stage II lung adenocarcinoma.

The chain recombines TRBV14 with TRBJ1-1; 7 nucleotides align to TRBD1. CDR1 and CDR2 from the germline V gene are SGHDN and FVKESK. V shed 4 bases, J shed 3 bases, and the junction held 5 bases outside the gene matches. The CDR3 is made up of 14 amino acids. DNA for the CDR3: TGTGCCAGCAGCCGCCGACAGGGCTACACTGAAGCTTTCTTT. Its translation is CASSRRQGYTEAFF.

The J gene is TRBJ1-5, the V gene TRBV2, with D unresolved. The V gene's germline CDR1 is SNHLY and CDR2 FYNNEI. Trimming removed 1 base at V and 0 bases at J, with 7 bases between. This CDR3 has 15 residues. The CDR3 coding sequence is TGTGCCAGCAGTGAAGGTACCGCTAGCAATCAGCCCCAGCATTTT. Amino acid sequence: CASSEGTASNQPQHF. Full variable domain (remainder filled in from reference TRBV2 and TRBJ1-5): EPEVTQTPSHQVTQMGQEVILRCVPISNHLYFYWYRQILGQKVEFLVSFYNNEISEKSEIFDDQFSVERPDGSNFTLKIRSTKLEDSAMYFCASSEGTASNQPQHFGDGTRLSIL.

This chain uses TRBV2 with TRBJ2-3, with D maybe TRBD1 (5 bases). The CDR3 sequence is 11 residues long. The germline CDR1 and CDR2 sequences are SNHLY and FYNNEI. V shed 6 bases and J shed 4 bases, with 5 bases lying between them. CDR3 DNA sequence: TGTGCCAGCAGAGGGGCAGATACGCAGTATTTT. It yields the protein CASRGADTQYF.

This clone was seen only a few times. The rearrangement joins TRBV30 to TRBJ1-1; maybe TRBD1 (6 bases). Deletions cut 3 bases from V and 7 bases from J, with 9 bases between. Germline-derived CDR1 and CDR2 are GTSNPN and SVGIG (reference sequence). The CDR3 has 11 amino acids. The CDR3 loop is CAWSQGYEAFF. The CDR3 DNA sequence: TGTGCCTGGAGCCAGGGGTATGAAGCTTTCTTT.

V is TRBV27 and J is TRBJ2-7; D may be TRBD1 (5 bases). Looked up from germline, CDR1 is MNHEY and CDR2 is SMNVEV (reference sequence). The CDR3 runs 15 residues. V lost 6 bases and J lost 3, with 18 bases in between. The CDR3 coding sequence is TGTGCCAGCAGACACTTTAAGGACAAACACTACGAGCAGTACTTC. Residues: CASRHFKDKHYEQYF.

The V and J genes are TRBV7-3 and TRBJ1-1; no clear D gene. Looked up from germline, CDR1 is SGHTA and CDR2 is FQGTGA. The length of the CDR3 is 14 residues. Trimming left V 2 bases short and J 1 base short, with 8 bases between. CDR3 protein: CASSLLGQNTEAFF. The CDR3 DNA follows: TGTGCCAGCAGCTTATTAGGGCAGAACACTGAAGCTTTCTTT.

This chain links TRBV30 with TRBJ1-2, with 8 bases matching TRBD1. CDR1 is GTSNPN and CDR2 is SVGIG in the germline V gene (reference sequence). J was trimmed by 5 bases and V by 0 bases; bases with no gene match: 11. The CDR3 extends over 16 amino acids. CDR3 residues: CAWSVYLSTGDYGYTF. The CDR3 nucleotides are TGTGCCTGGAGTGTCTATTTGTCGACAGGGGATTATGGCTACACCTTC.

The chain combines TRBV28 with TRBJ2-1; 7 bases are shared with TRBD2. CDR3 length: 14 amino acids. J lost 10 bases, V lost 6 bases, and 12 bases had no gene match. CDR1 and CDR2 (germline): MDHEN, SYDVKM. CDR3 amino acids: CASRAGTTMGEQFF. The CDR3 DNA reads TGTGCCAGCAGGGCCGGGACTACCATGGGGGAGCAGTTCTTC.

V usage is TRBV19 and J usage is TRBJ1-4; tentatively, D is TRBD1 (5 bases). Per germline, CDR1 LNHDA and CDR2 SQIVND (reference sequence). The CDR3 contains 14 residues. Trimming removed 7 bases from V and 8 bases from J, with 17 bases in between. CDR3 DNA sequence: TGTGCCAGTAAGGGGCGCCTAAAGGAGGAAAAACTGTTTTTT. Translating gives CASKGRLKEEKLFF.

The rearrangement uses TRBV7-3 and TRBJ2-2, with D tentatively TRBD1 or TRBD2 (5 bases each). V lost 5 bases to trimming and J lost 2 bases, with 15 bases between them. The CDR3 spans 16 residues. The germline V gene encodes CDR1 SGHTA and CDR2 FQGTGA. CDR3 protein: CASSQTGPTNTGELFF. The CDR3 DNA reads as TGTGCCAGCAGCCAAACGGGACCGACAAACACCGGGGAGCTGTTTTTT.

This clone came up once. The chain uses TRBV6-4 and TRBJ2-1, with TRBD1 matching 9 bases. Trimming took 6 bases from V and 5 from J; bases not matched to a gene: 23. Per germline, CDR1 MRHNA and CDR2 SNTAGT. This CDR3 is built from 20 residues. CDR3 coding DNA: TGTGCCAGCAGGAAGCATTCTCCGGGACAGGGTTCATTTTTAGACAATGAGCAGTTCTTC. It codes for CASRKHSPGQGSFLDNEQFF.

The genes are TRBV30 and TRBJ1-2, with a possible D match to TRBD1 (5 bases). The CDR3 consists of 13 residues. V shed 5 bases and J shed 5 bases, with 15 bases lying between them. Germline V gives CDR1 GTSNPN, CDR2 SVGIG (reference sequence). This CDR3 is CAWERQGRYGYTF. The DNA of the CDR3 is TGTGCCTGGGAAAGGCAGGGACGATATGGCTACACCTTC.

The V call is TRBV29-1, the J call TRBJ1-5; D is perhaps TRBD1 (5 bases). V lost 4 bases to trimming and J lost 1 base, with 8 bases between them. This CDR3 contains 13 residues. Germline loops: CDR1 SQVTM, CDR2 ANQGSEA. The CDR3 region has the DNA TGCAGCGTTGGGCAGGGAAGCAATCAGCCCCAGCATTTT. Its translation: CSVGQGSNQPQHF. Looking up the rest from reference TRBV29-1 and TRBJ1-5 gives the full variable domain: SAVISQKPSRDICQRGTSLTIQCQVDSQVTMMFWYRQQPGQSLTLIATANQGSEATYESGFVIDKFPISRPNLTFSTLTVSNMSPEDSSIYLCSVGQGSNQPQHFGDGTRLSIL.

This chain links TRBV5-1 with TRBJ2-3; the match to TRBD2 covers 10 bases. CDR1 and CDR2 from the germline V gene are SGHRS and YFSETQ. The junction had 13 bases not matched to a gene; V was cut back by 1 base and J by 5 bases. The CDR3 contains 18 residues. CDR3 protein: CASSLSPSGGFTQDTQYF. The CDR3 DNA reads as TGCGCCAGCAGCTTGTCTCCTAGCGGGGGATTTACACAAGATACGCAGTATTTT.

V gene TRBV9 combines with J gene TRBJ1-4; no definite D call. The ends were cut back, 2 bases at V and 5 bases at J, with 10 bases in the middle. Germline CDR1 and CDR2: SGDLS and YYNGEE. This CDR3 contains 14 residues. CDR3 residues: CASSVHSENEKLFF. CDR3 nucleotide sequence: TGTGCCAGCAGCGTGCATAGCGAGAATGAAAAACTGTTTTTT.

The chain carries TRBV11-2 and TRBJ1-1, with D possibly being TRBD1 (5 bases). The ends were cut back, 6 bases at V and 6 bases at J, with 14 bases in the middle. This CDR3 contains 13 residues. The germline V gene encodes CDR1 SGHAT and CDR2 FQNNGV. CDR3 sequence reads: CASRAQAGAEAFF. The DNA of the CDR3 is TGTGCCAGCAGAGCCCAGGCGGGGGCTGAAGCTTTCTTT.

This chain links TRBV9 with TRBJ2-2; 7 bases map to TRBD2. This CDR3 has 18 amino acids. The V gene end was trimmed by 4 bases and the J gene end by 4 bases; junction bases not matched to a gene: 16. The germline V gene encodes CDR1 SGDLS and CDR2 YYNGEE. CDR3 amino acids: CASSSSLAKGQTTGELFF. The CDR3 DNA reads as TGTGCCAGCAGCTCCTCACTAGCGAAGGGTCAGACCACCGGGGAGCTGTTTTTT.

This clone was counted a single time. This sequence joins TRBV5-1 and TRBJ2-5, with 7 bases identical to TRBD2. Germline lookup yields CDR1 SGHRS and CDR2 YFSETQ. CDR3 size: 16 residues. The V and J ends lost 5 bases and 4 bases, in that order; junction bases with no gene match: 14. CDR3 coding DNA: TGCGCCAGCAGACTCCCAGGCGGGAGTGTCTCAGAGACCCAGTACTTC. Translating gives CASRLPGGSVSETQYF.

Notes on this clone: The sample has other DNA sequences that encode this CDR3 too. The chain has TRBV4-1 and TRBJ1-4, with unresolved D. Looked up from germline, CDR1 is MGHRA and CDR2 is YSYEKL. The V end was cut by 0 bases, the J end by 5 bases, with 25 bases between. CDR3 length equals 20 residues. DNA of the CDR3: TGCGCCAGCAGCCAAGATAACGCAGAAGTGCGAGGGCGGACGAATGAAAAACTGTTTTTT. It is translated as CASSQDNAEVRGRTNEKLFF.

The chain links TRBV2 to TRBJ1-6; 10 bases are shared with TRBD1. J was trimmed by 8 bases and V by 7 bases; bases with no gene match: 2. Germline V gives CDR1 SNHLY, CDR2 FYNNEI. This CDR3 comprises 13 residues. The CDR3 DNA reads as TGTGCCAGCACCGGGACAGGGGATTCACCCCTCCACTTT. Its protein product is CASTGTGDSPLHF.

The chain recombines TRBV18 with TRBJ1-1; 7 positions agree with TRBD1. CDR1 and CDR2 (germline): KGHSH, LQKENI. The CDR3 is 13 residues long. The V segment lost 8 bases and the J segment 3 bases; nucleotides outside the gene matches: 6. CDR3 DNA sequence: TGTGCCAGCGCCGTTGACAGGGACACTGAAGCTTTCTTT. Its protein product is CASAVDRDTEAFF.

This rearrangement joins TRBV2 to TRBJ2-7; D tentatively fits TRBD1 or TRBD2 (5 bases each). The CDR3 is 14 amino acids. Germline values: CDR1 SNHLY, CDR2 FYNNEI. V was cut by 6 bases and J by 3 bases, with 15 bases left in between. CDR3 sequence: CASRGESVSYEQYF. The CDR3, as DNA: TGTGCCAGCAGAGGGGAGAGTGTGAGCTACGAGCAGTACTTC.

This chain joins TRBV11-2 and TRBJ1-3, with unresolved D. The germline V and J ends were trimmed by 3 bases and 1 base, with 4 bases remaining between them. CDR1 and CDR2 (germline): SGHAT, FQNNGV. The CDR3 contains 13 residues. This CDR3 reads CASSFQSGNTIYF. The DNA of the CDR3 is TGTGCCAGCAGCTTCCAATCTGGAAACACCATATATTTT. Full variable domain (remainder filled in from reference TRBV11-2 and TRBJ1-3): EAGVAQSPRYKIIEKRQSVAFWCNPISGHATLYWYQQILGQGPKLLIQFQNNGVVDDSQLPKDRFSAERLKGVDSTLKIQPAKLEDSAVYLCASSFQSGNTIYFGEGSWLTVV.

This sequence joins TRBV7-3 and TRBJ2-7; TRBD2 agrees at 10 bases. The germline gives CDR1 SGHTA, CDR2 FQGTGA. V dropped 5 bases and J dropped 7; count of bases not matched to a gene: 8. This CDR3 is 14 amino acids long. CDR3: CASSPTGTSVEQYF. CDR3 nucleotides: TGTGCCAGCAGCCCAACCGGGACTAGCGTAGAGCAGTACTTC.

V and J are TRBV5-1 and TRBJ2-3; D gene uncertain. V was shortened by 1 base and J by 1 base, with 13 bases between the two germline ends. This CDR3 comprises 16 residues. Germline V gene lookup returns CDR1 SGHRS and CDR2 YFSETQ. The CDR3 here is CASSLLSTPGTDTQYF. The DNA of the CDR3 is TGCGCCAGCAGCTTGCTCTCAACCCCTGGCACAGATACGCAGTATTTT.

J is TRBJ2-1 and V is TRBV19; 13 bases align to TRBD2. Germline loops: CDR1 LNHDA, CDR2 SQIVND (reference sequence). V was clipped by 6 bases and J by 9 bases; unmatched bases: 8. The CDR3 spans 15 residues. CDR3 nucleotide sequence: TGTGCCAGTAGCCGAGGACTAGCGGGAGTGGTTGAGCAGTTCTTC. Translating it yields CASSRGLAGVVEQFF.

This clone was counted a single time. The CDR3 DNA reads as TGCGCCAGCAGCCAAGATGGGAGCCTCCAAGAGACCCAGTACTTC. Its translation is CASSQDGSLQETQYF. The chain couples TRBV4-1 to TRBJ2-5; tentatively, D is TRBD2 (5 bases). V lost 0 bases and J 1 base, leaving 9 bases between the germline ends. Germline loops: CDR1 MGHRA, CDR2 YSYEKL. This CDR3 is 15 amino acids long.

The chain recombines TRBV18 with TRBJ2-7, with D perhaps matching TRBD1 or TRBD2 (7 bases each). The CDR3 runs to 15 residues. The germline V gene has CDR1 KGHSH and CDR2 LQKENI. V was clipped by 3 bases and J by 6 bases, with 18 bases between them. The chain's CDR3 is CASSPPAGGGGEQYF. In DNA, the CDR3 is TGTGCCAGCTCACCCCCCGCAGGGGGGGGCGGCGAGCAGTACTTC.

The J gene is TRBJ1-5, the V gene TRBV19; 7 bases are shared with TRBD1. J lost 0 bases, V lost 7 bases, and 6 bases had no gene match. Germline V gene data show CDR1 as LNHDA and CDR2 as SQIVND (reference sequence). This CDR3 spans 15 amino acids. The CDR3 nucleotides read TGTGCCAGTACTGGGACAGCCGATAGCAATCAGCCCCAGCATTTT. Its translation: CASTGTADSNQPQHF.

This clone was counted once. The rearrangement uses TRBV5-6 and TRBJ2-7; D possibly corresponds to TRBD2 (7 bases). The CDR3 consists of 15 residues. Trimming pared 3 bases from V and 3 bases from J, leaving 16 bases between. The germline V gene has CDR1 SGHDT and CDR2 YYEEEE. The CDR3 region has the DNA TGTGCCAGCAGCTCTCCAGGGGAGGGCCGCTACGAGCAGTACTTC. This codes for CASSSPGEGRYEQYF.